The 29 T cell receptor beta chains below come from one sample, sequenced in a study of blood T cell repertoires in COVID-19. Sequenced by immunoSEQ multiplex PCR; TCRdb stores in-frame clones only, minus some. The repertoire holds fewer than 700,000 clones, with approximately 91% as singletons. What was sequenced was peripheral blood. The receptor source for this set is a woman in her forties or fifties with COVID-19, enrolled during active disease.

The V gene is TRBV11-2, the J gene TRBJ1-2; 9 nucleotides line up with TRBD1. Germline V lookup: CDR1 SGHAT, CDR2 FQNNGV. This CDR3 region has 13 residues. The junction had 5 bases not matched to a gene; V was cut back by 4 bases and J by 8 bases. This CDR3 is CASSSGTGLGYTF. CDR3 nucleotides: TGTGCCAGCAGCTCCGGGACAGGGTTGGGCTACACCTTC. The variable domain in full, completed from reference TRBV11-2 and TRBJ1-2, reads EAGVAQSPRYKIIEKRQSVAFWCNPISGHATLYWYQQILGQGPKLLIQFQNNGVVDDSQLPKDRFSAERLKGVDSTLKIQPAKLEDSAVYLCASSSGTGLGYTFGSGTRLTVV.

About this clone: Other DNA sequences in this sample translate to the same CDR3. The rearrangement uses TRBV2 and TRBJ2-7; D might be TRBD2 (6 bases). The CDR3 spans 12 residues. Trimming left V 6 bases short and J 6 bases short, with 12 bases between. CDR1 is SNHLY, CDR2 FYNNEI, per germline. DNA for the CDR3: TGTGCCAGCAGGGGGACCGGGGGCGAGCAGTACTTC. It encodes CASRGTGGEQYF.

The rearrangement links TRBV28 to TRBJ1-5; 8 nucleotides agree with TRBD1. J was trimmed by 3 bases and V by 8 bases; bases with no gene match: 3. The CDR3 has 13 amino acids. In germline, CDR1 is MDHEN, CDR2 SYDVKM. CDR3 coding DNA: TGTGCCAGCGGGACAGGCAACAATCAGCCCCAGCATTTT. Translation gives CASGTGNNQPQHF.

This clone was counted a few times. The chain joins TRBV19 to TRBJ1-1; 11 bases agree with TRBD1. The V and J ends lost 10 bases and 8 bases, in that order; junction bases with no gene match: 9. The CDR3 consists of 13 residues. Per the germline V gene, CDR1 is LNHDA and CDR2 is SQIVND (reference sequence). The CDR3 DNA follows: TGTGCCATCCGGGGACAGGGGGAACGAGAAGCTTTCTTT. It translates to CAIRGQGEREAFF.

V usage is TRBV29-1 and J usage is TRBJ1-2; D unclear. Germline assignment: CDR1 SQVTM and CDR2 ANQGSEA. V was cut by 5 bases and J by 0 bases, with 7 bases left in between. The CDR3 length is 12 residues. The DNA for the CDR3 is TGCAGCGTTTCACTCACTAACTATGGCTACACCTTC. Amino acid sequence: CSVSLTNYGYTF.

The J gene is TRBJ1-1, the V gene TRBV10-1, with a weak D call TRBD1 (5 bases). Trimming took 5 bases from V and 1 from J, leaving 8 bases between them. Germline CDR1 reads WNHNN; CDR2 reads SYGVQD (reference sequence). This CDR3 contains 13 residues. The CDR3 protein is CASSLQENTEAFF. CDR3 nucleotide sequence: TGCGCCAGCAGTCTACAGGAGAACACTGAAGCTTTCTTT.

V gene TRBV7-9 combines with J gene TRBJ2-7; TRBD2 matches at 9 bases. V gave up 1 base and J gave up 3 bases; unmatched junction bases: 4. This CDR3 has 15 residues. From germline, CDR1 is SEHNR and CDR2 FQNEAQ (reference sequence). The CDR3 here is CASSLVERGDYEQYF. Here the CDR3 DNA reads TGTGCCAGCAGCTTAGTCGAGCGGGGGGACTACGAGCAGTACTTC.

The chain employs TRBV5-1 and TRBJ2-1; 10 bases agree with TRBD2. V was pared by 3 bases and J by 5 bases, with 5 bases of the junction left unmatched. Germline V gives CDR1 SGHRS, CDR2 YFSETQ. This CDR3 is built from 15 residues. The CDR3: CASSSLAGNNNEQFF. DNA for the CDR3: TGCGCCAGCAGCTCACTAGCGGGGAACAACAATGAGCAGTTCTTC. Full variable domain (remainder filled in from reference TRBV5-1 and TRBJ2-1): KAGVTQTPRYLIKTRGQQVTLSCSPISGHRSVSWYQQTPGQGLQFLFEYFSETQRNKGNFPGRFSGRQFSNSRSEMNVSTLELGDSALYLCASSSLAGNNNEQFFGPGTRLTVL.

J is TRBJ1-2 and V is TRBV5-6; perhaps TRBD1 as D (5 bases). Germline values: CDR1 SGHDT, CDR2 YYEEEE. CDR3 size: 14 residues. V was shortened by 2 bases and J by 7 bases, with 15 bases between the two germline ends. CDR3 in amino acids: CASSFGARTGGYTF. For the CDR3, the DNA is TGTGCCAGCAGCTTTGGGGCCCGCACTGGTGGCTACACCTTC.

V and J are TRBV11-2 and TRBJ1-1; D unclear. CDR1 and CDR2 (germline): SGHAT, FQNNGV. The CDR3 loop spans 13 amino acids. The V gene lost 2 bases and the J gene lost 6 bases, with 10 bases spanning the gap. DNA for the CDR3: TGTGCCAGCAGCTTATTCCCGCGGTCTGAAGCTTTCTTT. Translation: CASSLFPRSEAFF. Looking up the rest from reference TRBV11-2 and TRBJ1-1 gives the full variable domain: EAGVAQSPRYKIIEKRQSVAFWCNPISGHATLYWYQQILGQGPKLLIQFQNNGVVDDSQLPKDRFSAERLKGVDSTLKIQPAKLEDSAVYLCASSLFPRSEAFFGQGTRLTVV.

This clone was seen once. This chain joins TRBV10-1 and TRBJ1-3; D perhaps matches TRBD1 (6 bases). Trimming took off 11 bases at V and 0 bases at J, with 23 bases between the two ends. The CDR3 length is 17 residues. Germline loops: CDR1 WNHNN, CDR2 SYGVQD (reference sequence). The chain's CDR3 is CARSDRTTGSSGNTIYF. The CDR3 bases are TGCGCCCGTTCAGATCGAACCACAGGGAGCTCTGGAAACACCATATATTTT.

V gene TRBV2 combines with J gene TRBJ1-2; D unresolved. V lost 8 bases and J lost 4, with 14 bases in between. The CDR3 is 13 amino acids. Germline loops: CDR1 SNHLY, CDR2 FYNNEI. The CDR3 DNA reads as TGTGCCAGCGGCCTCCCGGGGTCCTATGGCTACACCTTC. Amino acid sequence: CASGLPGSYGYTF.

The chain has TRBV19 and TRBJ1-2, with D hard to call. CDR3 length: 15 residues. Germline V gives CDR1 LNHDA, CDR2 SQIVND (reference sequence). V lost 4 bases and J lost 0, with 12 bases in between. Here the CDR3 reads CASSTRVEANYGYTF. The CDR3, as DNA: TGTGCCAGTAGTACGCGGGTGGAAGCTAACTATGGCTACACCTTC.

About this clone: This CDR3 is also generated by other DNA sequences in the sample. V gene TRBV5-1 combines with J gene TRBJ2-3, with 8 positions matching TRBD1. Germline loops: CDR1 SGHRS, CDR2 YFSETQ. J was trimmed by 5 bases and V by 4 bases; bases with no gene match: 6. The CDR3 sequence is 14 residues long. This CDR3 is CASSPGQGRDTQYF. The DNA for the CDR3 is TGCGCCAGCAGCCCAGGACAGGGCAGAGATACGCAGTATTTT.

The chain has TRBV4-1 and TRBJ2-7; TRBD2 aligns across 10 bases. There are 15 residues in the CDR3. J gave up 0 bases and V 4 bases, and 3 bases lay outside the gene matches. Germline assignment: CDR1 MGHRA and CDR2 YSYEKL. CDR3: CASSRGTSASYEQYF. The CDR3 nucleotides read TGCGCCAGCAGCCGGGGGACTAGCGCCTCCTACGAGCAGTACTTC.

This sequence joins TRBV7-6 and TRBJ1-1; D may be TRBD1 (6 bases). Trimming stripped 3 bases from V and 4 bases from J, with 15 bases between. Germline V gene data show CDR1 as SGHVS and CDR2 as FNYEAQ. The CDR3 sequence is 15 residues long. CDR3 residues: CASSFADSEGTEAFF. For the CDR3, the DNA is TGTGCCAGCAGCTTTGCGGACAGCGAAGGCACTGAAGCTTTCTTT.

This clone has only one observation. The gene calls are TRBV25-1 and TRBJ2-5; the match to TRBD2 covers 8 bases. Trimming took 8 bases from V and 5 from J; bases not matched to a gene: 10. Per the germline V gene, CDR1 is MGHDK and CDR2 is SYGVNS. The CDR3 has 14 residues. CDR3 loop: CASAGGVGYETQYF. For the CDR3, the DNA is TGTGCCAGCGCCGGGGGGGTTGGGTACGAGACCCAGTACTTC.

This rearrangement joins TRBV4-2 to TRBJ2-1; 8 nucleotides line up with TRBD2. Per the germline V gene, CDR1 is LGHNA and CDR2 is YNFKEQ. This CDR3 comprises 16 residues. After removal of 0 bases from V and 7 bases from J, the junction contained 8 bases not matched to a gene. CDR3 amino acids: CASSQDPAGGGNEQFF. CDR3 sequence (DNA): TGTGCCAGCAGCCAAGATCCCGCGGGGGGCGGGAATGAGCAGTTCTTC.

The V gene is TRBV25-1, the J gene TRBJ1-1; D remains ambiguous. Germline V gene sequence: CDR1 MGHDK, CDR2 SYGVNS. The CDR3 has 13 amino acids. Trimming pared 5 bases from V and 1 base from J, leaving 8 bases between. The CDR3, as DNA: TGTGCCAGCAGTAGACTCGGGAACACTGAAGCTTTCTTT. The encoded protein is CASSRLGNTEAFF. Full variable domain (outside the CDR3, taken from reference TRBV25-1 and TRBJ1-1): EADIYQTPRYLVIGTGKKITLECSQTMGHDKMYWYQQDPGMELHLIHYSYGVNSTEKGDLSSESTVSRIRTEHFPLTLESARPSHTSQYLCASSRLGNTEAFFGQGTRLTVV.

This sequence joins TRBV5-1 and TRBJ1-1; 7 nucleotides line up with TRBD1. The V gene's germline CDR1 is SGHRS and CDR2 YFSETQ. This CDR3 is built from 15 residues. V trimming: 4 bases; J trimming: 5 bases; junction bases outside the gene matches: 11. The CDR3 here is CASSPDRVRGTEAFF. CDR3 DNA sequence: TGCGCCAGCAGCCCTGACAGGGTACGTGGGACTGAAGCTTTCTTT.

The chain carries TRBV6-5 and TRBJ2-7, with a weak D call TRBD2 (5 bases). Per germline, CDR1 MNHEY and CDR2 SVGAGI. This CDR3 has 14 amino acids. The ends were cut back, 9 bases at V and 1 base at J, with 16 bases in the middle. CDR3 protein: CASSGHPGSYEQYF. In DNA form, the CDR3 reads TGTGCCAGTTCGGGCCATCCGGGGTCCTACGAGCAGTACTTC.

The chain joins TRBV2 to TRBJ2-7, with D perhaps TRBD1 (5 bases). Per the germline V gene, CDR1 is SNHLY and CDR2 is FYNNEI. The CDR3 is 13 amino acids. The V end lost 3 bases, the J end lost 4 bases, and 10 bases lay between the germline ends. The CDR3 reads CASSEGLGYEQYF. CDR3 coding DNA: TGTGCCAGCAGTGAGGGGCTTGGTTACGAGCAGTACTTC.

The V gene is TRBV6-5, the J gene TRBJ2-7; 7 nucleotides agree with TRBD1. Per germline, CDR1 MNHEY and CDR2 SVGAGI. The CDR3 length is 15 residues. V was clipped by 0 bases and J by 2 bases; unmatched bases: 4. The CDR3 DNA follows: TGTGCCAGCAGTTACTCGGGACAGTCGGCCTACGAGCAGTACTTC. Amino acid sequence: CASSYSGQSAYEQYF.

In this sample, this clone turned up a few times. The rearrangement uses TRBV24-1 and TRBJ2-3; TRBD1 agrees at 10 bases. Germline V lookup: CDR1 KGHDR, CDR2 SFDVKD. J lost 1 base, V lost 4 bases, and 4 bases had no gene match. The CDR3 length is 16 residues. Written as DNA, the CDR3 is TGTGCCACCAGTGACTCGGACAGGGGGGGCACAGATACGCAGTATTTT. Its protein product is CATSDSDRGGTDTQYF.

The chain links TRBV24-1 to TRBJ1-2; D remains unclear. CDR3 size: 14 residues. V was clipped by 5 bases and J by 5 bases, with 14 bases between them. Germline-derived CDR1 and CDR2 are KGHDR and SFDVKD. The CDR3 nucleotides read TGTGCCACCAGTGTTCGCGGATACAATTATGGCTACACCTTC. It yields the protein CATSVRGYNYGYTF.

This chain links TRBV28 with TRBJ1-4; TRBD1 is a possible D gene (6 bases). CDR1 and CDR2 (germline): MDHEN, SYDVKM. V lost 2 bases and J 7 bases, leaving 14 bases between the germline ends. The CDR3 totals 15 residues. CDR3 sequence reads: CASSLGPRGGEKLFF. The CDR3 DNA is TGTGCCAGCAGTTTAGGCCCCAGGGGTGGTGAAAAACTGTTTTTT.

This sequence joins TRBV7-8 and TRBJ2-7; D is possibly TRBD2 (5 bases). The V gene's germline CDR1 is SGHVS and CDR2 FQNEAQ. The V and J ends lost 6 bases and 7 bases respectively, with 16 bases between them. This CDR3 spans 13 amino acids. CDR3 residues: CASRTTTPGEQYF. In nucleotides, the CDR3 is TGTGCCAGCAGGACAACCACCCCGGGGGAGCAGTACTTC.

Details on this clone: Other DNA sequences in this sample translate to the same CDR3. The chain recombines TRBV2 with TRBJ2-2; TRBD1 aligns across 8 bases. The CDR3 loop spans 14 amino acids. V gave up 6 bases and J gave up 0 bases; unmatched junction bases: 0. Germline V gene sequence: CDR1 SNHLY, CDR2 FYNNEI. The CDR3 loop is CASRGQANTGELFF. The DNA of the CDR3 is TGTGCCAGCAGGGGACAGGCGAACACCGGGGAGCTGTTTTTT.

CDR3 nucleotide sequence: TGTGCCAGCAGCACAGGGGGAGCGGGGGGCTACACCTTC. Translation gives CASSTGGAGGYTF. This sequence joins TRBV6-5 and TRBJ1-2; 8 nucleotides line up with TRBD1. CDR1 is MNHEY and CDR2 is SVGAGI in the germline V gene. Germline trimming cut 6 bases from V and 8 bases from J; bases unmatched to any gene: 8. The CDR3 spans 13 residues.